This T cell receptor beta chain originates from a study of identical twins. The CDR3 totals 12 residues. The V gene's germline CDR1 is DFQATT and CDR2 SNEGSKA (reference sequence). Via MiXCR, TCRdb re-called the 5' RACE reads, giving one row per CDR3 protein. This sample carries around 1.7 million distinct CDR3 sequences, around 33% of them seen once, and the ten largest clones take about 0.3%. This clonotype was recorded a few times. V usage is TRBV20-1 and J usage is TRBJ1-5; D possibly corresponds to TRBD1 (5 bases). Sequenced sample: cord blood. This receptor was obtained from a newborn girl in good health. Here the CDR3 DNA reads TGCAGCACCGACGGGGGAAATCAGCCCCAGCATTTT. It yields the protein CSTDGGNQPQHF.